Following are 31 T cell receptor beta chains from one sample sequenced in a study of control samples from healthy donors and cancer patients. The table came from immunoSEQ multiplex PCR; TCRdb's copy has only in-frame clones and leaves some out. This table holds about 65,000 clones, 90% found once. Sequenced input: PBMCs. The receptors originated from a woman in her forties or fifties with colorectal cancer.

The chain is built from TRBV15 and TRBJ1-2; TRBD1 is a possible D gene (6 bases). V was trimmed by 8 bases and J by 0 bases, leaving 10 bases between them. The CDR3 runs to 13 residues. CDR1 and CDR2 from the germline V gene are LNHNV and YYDKDF (reference sequence). CDR3: CATGGSTNYGYTF. The CDR3 bases are TGTGCCACCGGGGGCAGTACTAACTATGGCTACACCTTC.

The V call is TRBV27, the J call TRBJ1-1; D perhaps matches TRBD1 (5 bases). This CDR3 region has 14 residues. V was pared by 2 bases and J by 6 bases, with 13 bases between. Germline V gene data show CDR1 as MNHEY and CDR2 as SMNVEV (reference sequence). The CDR3 bases are TGTGCCAGCAGTTTAAGAGGGTTAGGGGCTGAAGCTTTCTTT. Translating it yields CASSLRGLGAEAFF.

The chain has TRBV13 and TRBJ2-7; maybe TRBD1 (5 bases). Trimming cost V 0 bases and J 7 bases, with 7 bases left between them. Germline assignment: CDR1 PRHDT and CDR2 FYEKMQ (reference sequence). CDR3 length equals 12 residues. The CDR3 loop is CASSLGGQEQYF. The CDR3 bases are TGTGCCAGCAGCTTAGGTGGACAAGAGCAGTACTTC.

This clone was observed a single time. The V gene is TRBV28, the J gene TRBJ2-3; TRBD1 matches 10 bases. Germline CDR1 reads MDHEN; CDR2 reads SYDVKM. Trimming cost V 4 bases and J 4 bases; bases outside gene matches: 5. The CDR3 spans 15 residues. In nucleotides, the CDR3 is TGTGCCAGCAGTTGGACAGGGGGTAATCCAGATACGCAGTATTTT. It codes for CASSWTGGNPDTQYF. Complete variable domain (other parts from reference TRBV28 and TRBJ2-3): DVKVTQSSRYLVKRTGEKVFLECVQDMDHENMFWYRQDPGLGLRLIYFSYDVKMKEKGDIPEGYSVSREKKERFSLILESASTNQTSMYLCASSWTGGNPDTQYFGPGTRLTVL.

The CDR3 region is CASSIISWAEAFF. CDR3 coding DNA: TGTGCCAGTAGTATAATTTCGTGGGCTGAAGCTTTCTTT. The chain joins TRBV19 to TRBJ1-1; D is unresolved. The CDR3 runs to 13 residues. V lost 2 bases and J 6 bases, leaving 10 bases between the germline ends. Germline CDR1 LNHDA, CDR2 SQIVND (reference sequence).

CDR3 sequence (DNA): TGTGCCAGTGCAGGCGGATGGGGGGAAGCTTTCTTT. Amino acids: CASAGGWGEAFF. This rearrangement joins TRBV19 to TRBJ1-1; tentatively, D is TRBD1 (5 bases). V shed 8 bases and J shed 8 bases, with 15 bases lying between them. The CDR3 extends over 12 amino acids. Germline loops: CDR1 LNHDA, CDR2 SQIVND (reference sequence).

The rearrangement joins TRBV28 to TRBJ2-5, with 8 bases fitting TRBD1. Germline V gives CDR1 MDHEN, CDR2 SYDVKM. This CDR3 contains 17 residues. V lost 4 bases to trimming and J lost 2 bases; unmatched junction nucleotides: 12. In nucleotides, the CDR3 is TGTGCCAGCAGTTCGACAGGGGCGCCCGAAGAACAAGAGACCCAGTACTTC. Translating it yields CASSSTGAPEEQETQYF.

V is TRBV7-9 and J is TRBJ2-2, with TRBD2 as a possible D gene (6 bases). The CDR3 spans 15 residues. From germline, CDR1 is SEHNR and CDR2 FQNEAQ (reference sequence). V lost 5 bases and J 4 bases, leaving 14 bases between the germline ends. The CDR3 bases are TGTGCCAGCAGCCACCCCGGGAGAGGCACCGGGGAGCTGTTTTTT. Its translation: CASSHPGRGTGELFF.

The chain joins TRBV6-5 to TRBJ1-2, with 9 bases that match TRBD1. Unmatched junction bases numbered 11, after V lost 4 bases and J lost 5 bases. This CDR3 is 16 amino acids long. CDR1 and CDR2 (germline): MNHEY, SVGAGI. The CDR3 DNA reads TGTGCCAGCAGTTCCCCGGGGGGGACAGGGACTTATGGCTACACCTTC. Protein product: CASSSPGGTGTYGYTF.

The chain links TRBV6-5 to TRBJ1-5, with 7 bases aligning to TRBD1. V lost 7 bases to trimming and J lost 4 bases; unmatched junction nucleotides: 7. The germline CDR1 and CDR2 sequences are MNHEY and SVGAGI. The CDR3 spans 14 residues. The chain's CDR3 is CASIKLQGNQPQHF. CDR3 DNA sequence: TGTGCCAGCATTAAACTACAGGGGAATCAGCCCCAGCATTTT.

The chain employs TRBV6-1 and TRBJ1-2, with TRBD1 identical over 9 bases. From germline, CDR1 is MNHNS and CDR2 SASEGT. The J segment lost 6 bases and the V segment lost 1 base, leaving 6 bases of the junction unmatched. The CDR3 sequence is 15 residues long. The CDR3 region is CASSEVVGQGNGYTF. As DNA, the CDR3 is TGTGCCAGCAGTGAAGTAGTGGGACAGGGTAATGGCTACACCTTC.

This clone came up once. The junction does not match germline at one end; this may be a read error. V usage is TRBV7-7 and J usage is TRBJ2-5, with D perhaps TRBD2 (5 bases). CDR1 SSHAT and CDR2 FNYEAQ come from the germline V gene (reference sequence). This CDR3 has 13 amino acids. The CDR3 bases are TGTGCTAGCAGCTTTGCTAGCAAAGAGACCCAGTACTTC. It is translated as CASSFASKETQYF.

The genes are TRBV5-6 and TRBJ2-5, with D perhaps TRBD1 or TRBD2 (6 bases each). Trimming removed 3 bases from V and 0 bases from J, with 15 bases in between. The CDR3 length is 16 residues. From germline, CDR1 is SGHDT and CDR2 YYEEEE. This CDR3 reads CASSWGEDSYQETQYF. The CDR3 nucleotides are TGTGCCAGCAGCTGGGGGGAGGACAGCTACCAAGAGACCCAGTACTTC.

V usage is TRBV15 and J usage is TRBJ2-5, with 8 bases matching TRBD1. The junction had 8 bases not matched to a gene; V was cut back by 5 bases and J by 0 bases. Germline assignment: CDR1 LNHNV and CDR2 YYDKDF (reference sequence). The CDR3 covers 16 residues. The CDR3 loop reads CATSSDRGQYQETQYF. The CDR3 DNA is TGTGCCACCAGCTCCGACAGGGGACAGTACCAAGAGACCCAGTACTTC.

The genes are TRBV9 and TRBJ1-5, with D possibly being TRBD1 (6 bases). In germline, CDR1 is SGDLS, CDR2 YYNGEE. CDR3 length: 14 amino acids. Trimming shortened V by 7 bases and J by 0 bases, and 11 bases separated the two germline ends. CDR3 loop: CASARGASNQPQHF. The CDR3 nucleotides read TGTGCCAGCGCGAGGGGGGCTAGCAATCAGCCCCAGCATTTT.

The chain joins TRBV18 to TRBJ2-5; 9 bases map to TRBD1. This CDR3 is 14 amino acids long. Germline V gene sequence: CDR1 KGHSH, CDR2 LQKENI. Losses at the gene ends were 3 bases for V and 3 bases for J; bases not matched to a gene: 2. The CDR3 sequence is CASSPRDREETQYF. CDR3 sequence (DNA): TGTGCCAGCTCACCCCGGGACAGGGAAGAGACCCAGTACTTC.

The chain joins TRBV14 to TRBJ1-2; 9 bases are shared with TRBD1. This CDR3 is 17 amino acids long. J lost 7 bases, V lost 4 bases, and 16 bases had no gene match. Germline CDR1 and CDR2: SGHDN and FVKESK. This CDR3 is CASSPTAGTGRMVGYTF. The CDR3, as DNA: TGTGCCAGCAGCCCAACCGCCGGGACAGGGAGAATGGTTGGCTACACCTTC.

V is TRBV28 and J is TRBJ2-1; no reliable D call. The CDR3 sequence is 13 residues long. The germline CDR1 and CDR2 sequences are MDHEN and SYDVKM. V was pared by 7 bases and J by 4 bases, with 11 bases between. This CDR3 reads CASTAVGYNEQFF. In DNA form, the CDR3 reads TGTGCCAGCACCGCGGTCGGATACAATGAGCAGTTCTTC.

The V gene is TRBV11-2, the J gene TRBJ1-4; tentative D call: TRBD1 (6 bases). The germline V gene encodes CDR1 SGHAT and CDR2 FQNNGV. The V and J ends lost 5 bases and 8 bases respectively, with 15 bases between them. The CDR3 consists of 14 residues. CDR3 loop: CASSPRPQGEKLFF. For the CDR3, the DNA is TGTGCCAGCAGCCCCCGGCCCCAGGGGGAAAAACTGTTTTTT.

The chain joins TRBV20-1 to TRBJ1-2; no definite D call. The CDR3 has 11 residues. The V gene's germline CDR1 is DFQATT and CDR2 SNEGSKA (reference sequence). The chain's CDR3 is CNADGEYGYTF. The CDR3 DNA follows: TGCAACGCCGACGGGGAGTATGGCTACACCTTC.

The rearrangement links TRBV4-2 to TRBJ1-2, with 9 bases lining up with TRBD1. Germline-derived CDR1 and CDR2 are LGHNA and YNFKEQ. V was pared by 0 bases and J by 7 bases, with 6 bases of the junction left unmatched. This CDR3 contains 15 residues. CDR3 protein: CASSQENRGRAGYTF. The CDR3 DNA is TGTGCCAGCAGCCAAGAAAACAGGGGGCGGGCTGGCTACACCTTC.

The CDR3 coding sequence is TGTGCCAGCAGCTCACTACCACAGGGGAGGCCTGGAAACACCATATATTTT. Translating it yields CASSSLPQGRPGNTIYF. The chain links TRBV7-9 to TRBJ1-3; 7 positions agree with TRBD1. Germline CDR1 SEHNR, CDR2 FQNEAQ (reference sequence). The trim removed 4 bases at V and 2 bases at J, leaving 11 bases unmatched. CDR3 size: 17 residues. Together with reference TRBV7-9 and TRBJ1-3, the CDR3 gives the full variable domain: DTGVSQNPRHKITKRGQNVTFRCDPISEHNRLYWYRQTLGQGPEFLTYFQNEAQLEKSRLLSDRFSAERPKGSFSTLEIQRTEQGDSAMYLCASSSLPQGRPGNTIYFGEGSWLTVV.

The chain carries TRBV6-6 and TRBJ2-2; D gene unclear. This CDR3 is built from 14 residues. The germline V and J ends were trimmed by 2 bases and 2 bases, with 6 bases remaining between them. The germline V gene encodes CDR1 MNHNY and CDR2 SVGAGI (reference sequence). Here the CDR3 reads CASSYSPNTGELFF. The CDR3, as DNA: TGTGCCAGCAGTTACAGCCCCAACACCGGGGAGCTGTTTTTT.

The V and J genes are TRBV30 and TRBJ1-6; the D gene is possibly TRBD1 (5 bases). The CDR3 is made up of 14 amino acids. Looked up from germline, CDR1 is GTSNPN and CDR2 is SVGIG (reference sequence). Trimming left V 0 bases short and J 10 bases short, with 13 bases between. The CDR3 here is CAWSVHPKGSPLHF. The CDR3 region has the DNA TGTGCCTGGAGTGTACATCCAAAGGGGTCACCCCTCCACTTT.

The gene calls are TRBV7-8 and TRBJ1-3; D gene ambiguous. The CDR3 covers 15 residues. Trimming took off 1 base at V and 4 bases at J, with 11 bases between the two ends. CDR1 is SGHVS and CDR2 is FQNEAQ in the germline V gene. The CDR3 loop is CASSLGQDLGNTIYF. In DNA, the CDR3 is TGTGCCAGCAGCTTAGGGCAGGACCTAGGAAACACCATATATTTT.

This chain connects TRBV7-8 to TRBJ1-1; D is undetermined. The CDR3 runs 12 residues. Per the germline V gene, CDR1 is SGHVS and CDR2 is FQNEAQ. V dropped 7 bases and J dropped 3 bases, with 9 bases sitting between them. The DNA for the CDR3 is TGTGCCAGCATCGGGGTCGACACTGAAGCTTTCTTT. This encodes CASIGVDTEAFF.

In its sample, this clone was seen once. The chain couples TRBV7-9 to TRBJ2-7, with D perhaps given as TRBD1 or TRBD2 (6 bases each). V was trimmed by 5 bases and J by 2 bases, leaving 25 bases between them. The germline V gene has CDR1 SEHNR and CDR2 FQNEAQ (reference sequence). The CDR3 loop spans 18 amino acids. DNA for the CDR3: TGTGCCAGCAGCAATACCATACTGATGACCGGGGGCCCCTACGAGCAGTACTTC. Translating gives CASSNTILMTGGPYEQYF.

The chain employs TRBV5-1 and TRBJ2-1; the match to TRBD2 covers 14 bases. Trimming cost V 4 bases and J 5 bases; bases outside gene matches: 14. This CDR3 is 19 amino acids long. Germline lookup yields CDR1 SGHRS and CDR2 YFSETQ. CDR3 nucleotides: TGCGCCAGCAGCGTGGGACTAGCGGGGGCCTTCCTTAGGGACAATGAGCAGTTCTTC. It is translated as CASSVGLAGAFLRDNEQFF.

This clone was detected only once. The chain recombines TRBV25-1 with TRBJ2-3, with TRBD1 identical over 9 bases. The CDR3 consists of 17 residues. V lost 5 bases and J lost 0; bases outside the gene matches: 9. Germline-derived CDR1 and CDR2 are MGHDK and SYGVNS. The DNA for the CDR3 is TGTGCCAGCAGTCCTGGGACAGGGAATCCTAGCACAGATACGCAGTATTTT. It yields the protein CASSPGTGNPSTDTQYF.

This rearrangement joins TRBV25-1 to TRBJ2-7, with TRBD1 matching over 8 bases. The CDR3 has 13 amino acids. Losses at the gene ends were 7 bases for V and 2 bases for J; bases not matched to a gene: 4. In germline, CDR1 is MGHDK, CDR2 SYGVNS. The CDR3 is CASTGQGTYEQYF. The CDR3 bases are TGTGCCAGCACCGGACAGGGAACCTACGAGCAGTACTTC.

The chain has TRBV5-1 and TRBJ1-6; the D is unclear. CDR3 length equals 14 residues. V lost 2 bases to trimming and J lost 9 bases, with 12 bases between them. Germline V gene lookup returns CDR1 SGHRS and CDR2 YFSETQ. The CDR3 bases are TGCGCCAGCAGCTTAGAATTTCTCGGTTCACCCCTCCACTTT. It codes for CASSLEFLGSPLHF.